This T cell receptor beta chain was recovered during a study of blood T cells in healthy people across ages. With a J-beta primer mix and a sample-barcoded 5' primer, a second PCR ran 7 to 11 cycles. Each cDNA molecule was tagged by a template-switch adaptor that had 12 random nucleotides. One entry per CDR3 protein, called by TCRdb with MiXCR from the 5' RACE reads. The sample holds 1.5 million to 2 million distinct CDR3 sequences, around 40% seen once. Trimming removed 4 bases at V and 3 bases at J, with 10 bases between. The CDR3 covers 14 residues. The germline gives CDR1 SGHRS, CDR2 YFSETQ. This clonotype has more than one count but fewer than ten. The antigen remains unidentified. Whole-study results and caveats: TCR beta diversity, measured per million T cells, fell in a roughly linear way with age.

The genes are TRBV5-1 and TRBJ2-2; no firm D call. The TCR comes from a human donor in good health. Sequencing was done on a sample of blood. CDR3 sequence (DNA): TGCGCCAGCAGCATAAATGATTACACCGGGGAGCTGTTTTTT. Its translation is CASSINDYTGELFF.